Here is one T cell receptor (beta chain) with its context. The CDR3 is 15 residues long. The germline V and J ends were trimmed by 4 bases and 0 bases, with 10 bases remaining between them. Germline CDR1 MGHDK, CDR2 SYGVNS. Per the study methods: Cell counts per sample came from amplifying reference gene primers. Produced via immunoSEQ multiplex PCR; TCRdb's table is partial and in-frame only. Clonal size and the V and J genes are those of that table, whereas D and trimming came from the DNA. Counted here are 300,000 to 400,000 clones, around 82% occurring once; the ten biggest clones make up around 3%. The sample originates from a study of blood T cell repertoires in COVID-19. Looking at the study overall: Whether acute or convalescent, the COVID-19 samples came from the United States, Italy and Spain.

The clonotype originates from a man aged 25 to 45 with active or convalescent COVID-19. Sequencing was carried out using peripheral blood. The chain combines TRBV25-1 with TRBJ2-1, with a tentative D call TRBD1 (6 bases). The CDR3 sequence: CASSAGASSYNEQFF. The DNA of the CDR3 is TGTGCCAGCAGTGCAGGGGCTAGCTCCTACAATGAGCAGTTCTTC.